Listed here are 28 T cell receptor beta chains from one sample, sequenced in a study of cytomegalovirus exposure and HLA in healthy donors (TCRdb year 2017). Libraries were made using the immunoSEQ multiplex PCR assay. TCRdb re-hosts the immuneACCESS table, in-frame sequences only. Its copies lack some clones; in the studies checked, an unresolved V gene accounts for under half of them, and the cause for the rest is not known. This sample holds fewer than 120,000 clones; around nine tenths were observed only once. Of the sample, more than 1.4% falls within the top ten clones. What was sequenced was PBMCs. The source of these receptors is a woman aged 25 to 45 in good health and CMV-seropositive.

The chain links TRBV4-1 to TRBJ1-1; 10 nucleotides match TRBD1. With V trimmed by 2 bases and J by 2 bases, 11 bases remained unmatched. Germline-derived CDR1 and CDR2 are MGHRA and YSYEKL. The CDR3 sequence is 18 residues long. CDR3 bases: TGCGCCAGCAGCCAATCGCGACAGGGGGCGCTTTCTAACACTGAAGCTTTCTTT. It codes for CASSQSRQGALSNTEAFF.

This chain connects TRBV30 to TRBJ1-1; unclear D gene. The CDR3 is made up of 14 amino acids. Germline V CDR1 and CDR2: GTSNPN, SVGIG (reference sequence). With 3 bases removed from V and 3 bases from J, the gap between germline ends came to 14 bases. This chain's CDR3 is CAWRGLPWDTEAFF. For the CDR3, the DNA is TGTGCCTGGAGGGGCCTCCCTTGGGACACTGAAGCTTTCTTT.

The chain joins TRBV4-1 to TRBJ2-3, with TRBD2 matching 10 bases. The trim removed 3 bases at V and 4 bases at J, leaving 1 base unmatched. Germline V gives CDR1 MGHRA, CDR2 YSYEKL. The CDR3 consists of 14 residues. CDR3 amino acids: CASSHTSGADTQYF. The CDR3 region has the DNA TGCGCCAGCAGCCACACTAGCGGGGCAGATACGCAGTATTTT.

The rearrangement links TRBV18 to TRBJ1-2, with no clear D. Germline-derived CDR1 and CDR2 are KGHSH and LQKENI. Trimming took off 4 bases at V and 6 bases at J, with 9 bases between the two ends. This CDR3 spans 12 amino acids. CDR3 sequence: CASSLDTDGYTF. The CDR3 nucleotides are TGTGCCAGCTCACTTGACACGGATGGCTACACCTTC.

V usage is TRBV4-2 and J usage is TRBJ1-1; 9 positions match TRBD1. Germline CDR1 reads LGHNA; CDR2 reads YNFKEQ. Trimming at V came to 3 bases and at J to 7 bases, leaving 3 bases not matched to a gene. The CDR3 is made up of 13 amino acids. Here the CDR3 reads CASSQGQGFEAFF. CDR3 coding DNA: TGTGCCAGCAGCCAGGGACAGGGATTTGAAGCTTTCTTT.

V usage is TRBV4-3 and J usage is TRBJ2-5; TRBD1 matches 7 bases. V gave up 2 bases and J gave up 5 bases; unmatched junction bases: 8. CDR1 LGHNA and CDR2 YSLEER come from the germline V gene. The length of the CDR3 is 15 residues. The chain's CDR3 is CASSQNGRGLETQYF. CDR3 in DNA: TGCGCCAGCAGCCAAAACGGCAGGGGGTTGGAGACCCAGTACTTC.

The rearrangement uses TRBV7-6 and TRBJ2-2, with 8 bases aligning to TRBD2. J gave up 8 bases and V 4 bases, and 12 bases lay outside the gene matches. The CDR3 sequence is 16 residues long. Germline V CDR1 and CDR2: SGHVS, FNYEAQ. The CDR3: CASSSPSGGGSGELFF. As DNA, the CDR3 is TGTGCCAGCAGCTCCCCCAGCGGGGGAGGCTCGGGGGAGCTGTTTTTT.

This clone was observed a single time. The gene calls are TRBV2 and TRBJ2-2, with 13 bases that match TRBD2. This CDR3 spans 15 amino acids. The V and J ends lost 6 bases and 7 bases, in that order; junction bases with no gene match: 5. The germline V gene has CDR1 SNHLY and CDR2 FYNNEI. The CDR3 sequence: CASSGLAGAVGELFF. The CDR3 coding sequence is TGTGCCAGCAGCGGACTAGCGGGAGCTGTCGGGGAGCTGTTTTTT.

This chain uses TRBV10-1 with TRBJ1-5; D is unresolved. Germline CDR1 is WNHNN and CDR2 is SYGVQD (reference sequence). The germline V and J ends were trimmed by 7 bases and 4 bases, with 17 bases remaining between them. The CDR3 loop spans 15 amino acids. CDR3 nucleotide sequence: TGCGCCAGCAAACCCGGTTCAGGAGGAAATCAGCCCCAGCATTTT. Protein sequence: CASKPGSGGNQPQHF.

The J gene is TRBJ2-2, the V gene TRBV5-1; 9 bases are a match to TRBD2. The germline CDR1 and CDR2 sequences are SGHRS and YFSETQ. V was pared by 4 bases and J by 1 base, with 5 bases of the junction left unmatched. The CDR3 runs 16 residues. The CDR3 DNA reads as TGCGCCAGCAGCCCCACTAGCGGGCAGAACACCGGGGAGCTGTTTTTT. As protein: CASSPTSGQNTGELFF.

This clone has more than one count but fewer than ten. The V gene is TRBV6-5, the J gene TRBJ1-1; D gene unclear. CDR1 MNHEY and CDR2 SVGAGI come from the germline V gene. This CDR3 contains 15 residues. V was trimmed by 4 bases and J by 2 bases, leaving 14 bases between them. Written as DNA, the CDR3 is TGTGCCAGCAGTTCACGGGGTTGGAGAAACACTGAAGCTTTCTTT. This translates into CASSSRGWRNTEAFF.

The chain is built from TRBV9 and TRBJ2-1, with 7 bases lining up with TRBD2. V was pared by 2 bases and J by 8 bases, with 16 bases of the junction left unmatched. CDR3 length equals 17 residues. The germline gives CDR1 SGDLS, CDR2 YYNGEE. The CDR3 region has the DNA TGTGCCAGCAGCGTCACCCAAACAGCGGGAACGGGCGATGAGCAGTTCTTC. Translated, it gives CASSVTQTAGTGDEQFF.

V usage is TRBV7-3 and J usage is TRBJ1-1, with D hard to call. This CDR3 contains 13 residues. Germline loops: CDR1 SGHTA, CDR2 FQGTGA. The V end was cut by 5 bases, the J end by 2 bases, with 9 bases between. As DNA, the CDR3 is TGTGCCAGCAGCCCGGGAGCTAACACTGAAGCTTTCTTT. Protein sequence: CASSPGANTEAFF.

The rearrangement uses TRBV27 and TRBJ2-1, with 8 positions matching TRBD2. V shed 8 bases and J 4 bases; nucleotides not matched to a gene: 10. Germline CDR1 is MNHEY and CDR2 is SMNVEV (reference sequence). The CDR3 is made up of 15 amino acids. The CDR3 loop reads CASALIAGLYNEQFF. For the CDR3, the DNA is TGTGCCAGCGCCCTGATAGCGGGATTATACAATGAGCAGTTCTTC.

The J gene is TRBJ2-7, the V gene TRBV5-1; 12 nucleotides line up with TRBD2. The length of the CDR3 is 18 residues. From germline, CDR1 is SGHRS and CDR2 YFSETQ. After removal of 4 bases from V and 3 bases from J, the junction contained 14 bases not matched to a gene. The DNA for the CDR3 is TGCGCCAGCAGCCCCTACAAAGGACTAGCGGGGCGGGGCTACGAGCAGTACTTC. Its translation is CASSPYKGLAGRGYEQYF.

The gene calls are TRBV2 and TRBJ1-1, with D hard to call. With 4 bases removed from V and 1 base from J, the gap between germline ends came to 13 bases. The CDR3 is 15 amino acids. Germline CDR1 SNHLY, CDR2 FYNNEI. CDR3 loop: CASSVSGWGNTEAFF. The CDR3, as DNA: TGTGCCAGCAGTGTATCGGGGTGGGGGAACACTGAAGCTTTCTTT.

This clone was counted between two and nine times. J is TRBJ2-7 and V is TRBV9, with a possible D match to TRBD2 (6 bases). V lost 4 bases to trimming and J lost 3 bases, with 17 bases between them. The CDR3 spans 15 residues. The germline V gene has CDR1 SGDLS and CDR2 YYNGEE. CDR3 sequence (DNA): TGTGCCAGCAGCAGCGACGGGAGTGGGTACTACGAGCAGTACTTC. Translation gives CASSSDGSGYYEQYF.

The gene calls are TRBV10-3 and TRBJ2-1; 8 nucleotides match TRBD1. This CDR3 spans 14 amino acids. The trim removed 0 bases at V and 8 bases at J, leaving 3 bases unmatched. Germline CDR1 and CDR2: ENHRY and SYGVKD. DNA of the CDR3: TGTGCCATCAGTGAGTCCGGACAGGGCTATGAGCAGTTCTTC. Protein product: CAISESGQGYEQFF.

The V gene is TRBV5-1, the J gene TRBJ2-2; D is undetermined. Germline values: CDR1 SGHRS, CDR2 YFSETQ. CDR3 size: 17 residues. Trimming pared 1 base from V and 0 bases from J, leaving 13 bases between. The CDR3 spells CASSLSSPNPNTGELFF. The CDR3 DNA sequence: TGCGCCAGCAGCTTGAGTAGCCCGAACCCGAACACCGGGGAGCTGTTTTTT.

The chain uses TRBV2 and TRBJ2-7, with 9 bases lining up with TRBD1. This CDR3 has 14 amino acids. With 6 bases clipped from V and 5 bases from J, the junction kept 8 bases outside the gene matches. Germline loops: CDR1 SNHLY, CDR2 FYNNEI. The CDR3 sequence: CASRSGQGGHEQYF. In DNA form, the CDR3 reads TGTGCCAGCAGATCGGGACAGGGAGGCCACGAGCAGTACTTC. The whole variable domain, remainder taken from reference TRBV2 and TRBJ2-7, is EPEVTQTPSHQVTQMGQEVILRCVPISNHLYFYWYRQILGQKVEFLVSFYNNEISEKSEIFDDQFSVERPDGSNFTLKIRSTKLEDSAMYFCASRSGQGGHEQYFGPGTRLTVT.

The genes are TRBV5-6 and TRBJ2-1; 7 bases map to TRBD2. Germline V gene sequence: CDR1 SGHDT, CDR2 YYEEEE. This CDR3 comprises 14 residues. V lost 2 bases and J lost 5; bases outside the gene matches: 4. CDR3 nucleotide sequence: TGTGCCAGCAGCTTACTAGCGTCTAACAATGAGCAGTTCTTC. Protein product: CASSLLASNNEQFF.

This clone appeared once. This chain connects TRBV7-9 to TRBJ2-5, with 7 bases lining up with TRBD2. The CDR3 totals 14 residues. Germline V gene sequence: CDR1 SEHNR, CDR2 FQNEAQ (reference sequence). V shed 5 bases and J 2 bases; nucleotides not matched to a gene: 5. CDR3 DNA: TGTGCCAGCAGCGAGCTAGCGGATCAAGAGACCCAGTACTTC. The encoded protein is CASSELADQETQYF.

The V call is TRBV29-1, the J call TRBJ2-7; D perhaps matches TRBD1 (5 bases). V dropped 4 bases and J dropped 2 bases, with 9 bases sitting between them. The CDR3 runs to 12 residues. Germline V CDR1 and CDR2: SQVTM, ANQGSEA. CDR3 amino acids: CSVGLGAYEQYF. The CDR3 DNA reads TGCAGCGTTGGATTAGGGGCCTACGAGCAGTACTTC.

The CDR3 protein is CATTGGGGNTIYF. The CDR3 coding sequence is TGTGCCACTACGGGGGGTGGTGGAAACACCATATATTTT. The chain combines TRBV6-5 with TRBJ1-3; D perhaps matches TRBD1 (5 bases). The V end was cut by 10 bases, the J end by 3 bases, with 13 bases between. Germline loops: CDR1 MNHEY, CDR2 SVGAGI. This CDR3 comprises 13 residues.

The chain recombines TRBV10-2 with TRBJ2-5; D call uncertain. Germline V gene lookup returns CDR1 WSHSY and CDR2 SAAADI. The length of the CDR3 is 13 residues. The V gene lost 4 bases and the J gene lost 2 bases, with 8 bases spanning the gap. The CDR3 here is CASSVLDQETQYF. The CDR3 DNA sequence: TGCGCCAGCAGTGTGCTAGATCAAGAGACCCAGTACTTC.

The gene calls are TRBV2 and TRBJ2-2, with 8 nucleotides matching TRBD1. Looked up from germline, CDR1 is SNHLY and CDR2 is FYNNEI. The CDR3 is 15 residues long. V lost 7 bases to trimming and J lost 3 bases; unmatched junction nucleotides: 7. The DNA of the CDR3 is TGTGCCAGCATGCACGGACAGGGAGACACCGGGGAGCTGTTTTTT. It translates to CASMHGQGDTGELFF.

This sequence joins TRBV27 and TRBJ2-1; 14 bases align to TRBD2. CDR1 MNHEY and CDR2 SMNVEV come from the germline V gene (reference sequence). Trimming removed 5 bases from V and 7 bases from J; junction bases left unmatched: 7. This CDR3 is 16 amino acids long. CDR3 in amino acids: CASSPRLAGGRNEQFF. Written as DNA, the CDR3 is TGTGCCAGCAGTCCCCGACTAGCGGGGGGGCGGAATGAGCAGTTCTTC.

The chain joins TRBV2 to TRBJ2-7, with 12 bases that match TRBD2. There are 18 residues in the CDR3. Per germline, CDR1 SNHLY and CDR2 FYNNEI. Germline trimming cut 3 bases from V and 3 bases from J; bases unmatched to any gene: 12. The CDR3 is CASSDQTSGSLVNYEQYF. The CDR3, as DNA: TGTGCCAGCAGTGACCAGACTAGCGGGAGCTTAGTGAACTACGAGCAGTACTTC.